Each of the 20 T cell receptor beta chains below was sequenced from the same sample in a study of early T cells in non-severe SARS-CoV-2 infection. Each CDR3 protein gets one entry after TCRdb re-called the 5' RACE reads with MiXCR. This repertoire shows about 76,000 distinct CDR3 sequences, approximately 11% found once; its top ten account for approximately 4.5%. What was sequenced was whole blood. The receptors were gathered from an adult who was a healthcare worker with PCR-confirmed SARS-CoV-2 infection or an uninfected control (not recorded which).

This clonotype was observed a handful of times. The rearrangement links TRBV20-1 to TRBJ1-1; D uncertain. The ends were cut back, 3 bases at V and 0 bases at J, with 20 bases in the middle. The CDR3 totals 17 residues. In germline, CDR1 is DFQATT, CDR2 SNEGSKA (reference sequence). CDR3 DNA: TGCAGTGCTAGTAGTAGCCGGTCCTGGATTATGAACACTGAAGCTTTCTTT. This sequence encodes CSASSSRSWIMNTEAFF.

The rearrangement links TRBV6-5 to TRBJ1-1, with D unresolved. The V gene lost 0 bases and the J gene lost 4 bases, with 6 bases spanning the gap. Per germline, CDR1 MNHEY and CDR2 SVGAGI. The CDR3 is 13 residues long. CDR3 nucleotides: TGTGCCAGCAGTTACTCTACCTTCACTGAAGCTTTCTTT. Translation gives CASSYSTFTEAFF.

This chain uses TRBV14 with TRBJ1-6, with TRBD1 as a possible D gene (5 bases). In germline, CDR1 is SGHDN, CDR2 FVKESK. The V and J ends lost 4 bases and 9 bases respectively, with 16 bases between them. The CDR3 is made up of 15 amino acids. For the CDR3, the DNA is TGTGCCAGCAGCCGTGACAGACCCTGGGGTTCACCCCTCCACTTT. It translates to CASSRDRPWGSPLHF.

This clonotype occurred many times. The chain combines TRBV15 with TRBJ2-7, with TRBD1 matching over 8 bases. Germline V lookup: CDR1 LNHNV, CDR2 YYDKDF (reference sequence). The CDR3 totals 15 residues. With V trimmed by 3 bases and J by 5 bases, 9 bases remained unmatched. The CDR3 DNA reads TGTGCCACCAGCAGCTTCGACAGGGGATTCGACGAGCAGTACTTC. Its translation: CATSSFDRGFDEQYF.

The chain joins TRBV7-9 to TRBJ2-1, with D tentatively TRBD2 (5 bases). Germline V gene sequence: CDR1 SEHNR, CDR2 FQNEAQ (reference sequence). The CDR3 is 17 amino acids. The germline V and J ends were trimmed by 0 bases and 0 bases, with 12 bases remaining between them. CDR3 residues: CASSLARTGPSYNEQFF. In DNA, the CDR3 is TGTGCCAGCAGCTTAGCGCGGACTGGCCCCTCCTACAATGAGCAGTTCTTC. Full variable domain (remainder filled in from reference TRBV7-9 and TRBJ2-1): DTGVSQNPRHKITKRGQNVTFRCDPISEHNRLYWYRQTLGQGPEFLTYFQNEAQLEKSRLLSDRFSAERPKGSFSTLEIQRTEQGDSAMYLCASSLARTGPSYNEQFFGPGTRLTVL.

The chain has TRBV7-2 and TRBJ1-2; D is possibly TRBD1 (5 bases). The ends were cut back, 4 bases at V and 5 bases at J, with 8 bases in the middle. Germline V CDR1 and CDR2: SGHTA, FQGNSA. The CDR3 has 12 residues. The CDR3 is CASSSRQYGYTF. CDR3 bases: TGTGCCAGCAGCTCCCGACAGTATGGCTACACCTTC.

This clonotype was detected once. A much larger clone differs by one base, so this may be a read error. This chain connects TRBV7-6 to TRBJ1-6, with D possibly being TRBD1 (5 bases). Germline V gene sequence: CDR1 SGHVS, CDR2 FNYEAQ. The CDR3 length is 13 residues. CDR3: CASSSRRDSTLHF. Written as DNA, the CDR3 is TGTGCCAGCAGCTCACGCAGGGATTCAACCCTCCACTTT.

The V gene is TRBV10-1, the J gene TRBJ2-3, with 14 bases lining up with TRBD2. CDR1 and CDR2 (germline): WNHNN, SYGVQD (reference sequence). The CDR3 totals 17 residues. The trim removed 6 bases at V and 5 bases at J, leaving 10 bases unmatched. CDR3: CASSRATSGGAGDTQYF. The DNA for the CDR3 is TGCGCCAGCAGCCGCGCGACTAGCGGGGGGGCTGGAGATACGCAGTATTTT.

This clonotype was recorded many times. The chain links TRBV24-1 to TRBJ1-3; D remains unclear. The CDR3 spans 13 residues. Trimming stripped 10 bases from V and 0 bases from J, with 9 bases between. Germline V gene lookup returns CDR1 KGHDR and CDR2 SFDVKD. In DNA form, the CDR3 reads TGTGCCACTAAGATGTTCTCTGGAAACACCATATATTTT. As protein: CATKMFSGNTIYF.

The chain is built from TRBV6-1 and TRBJ1-1, with TRBD1 matching over 7 bases. The CDR3 is made up of 15 amino acids. Germline lookup yields CDR1 MNHNS and CDR2 SASEGT. V gave up 7 bases and J gave up 2 bases; unmatched junction bases: 10. The CDR3 sequence is CASKAGTEINTEAFF. Here the CDR3 DNA reads TGTGCCAGCAAGGCCGGGACAGAAATAAACACTGAAGCTTTCTTT.

This clonotype was counted between two and nine times. The V gene is TRBV3-1, the J gene TRBJ1-6; the D gene is possibly TRBD1 (5 bases). The CDR3 consists of 16 residues. Germline-derived CDR1 and CDR2 are LGHDT and YNNKEL (reference sequence). V lost 3 bases and J 5 bases, leaving 14 bases between the germline ends. CDR3 protein: CASSHWGRMDNSPLHF. CDR3 bases: TGTGCCAGCAGCCACTGGGGGAGAATGGATAATTCACCCCTCCACTTT.

This clonotype appeared many times. The V and J genes are TRBV24-1 and TRBJ2-1; a possible D gene is TRBD2 (5 bases). This CDR3 spans 14 amino acids. Germline lookup yields CDR1 KGHDR and CDR2 SFDVKD. V was trimmed by 3 bases and J by 7 bases, leaving 12 bases between them. CDR3 region: CATSDARTGNEQFF. The CDR3 DNA reads TGTGCCACCAGTGATGCCCGGACGGGGAATGAGCAGTTCTTC.

To note about this clonotype: The junction departs from the called germline gene at one end, perhaps through a read error. The chain combines TRBV7-9 with TRBJ2-3; D is possibly TRBD2 (5 bases). This CDR3 comprises 14 residues. Germline-derived CDR1 and CDR2 are SEHNR and FQNEAQ (reference sequence). CDR3 loop: CASSSDASTVTQYF. CDR3 sequence (DNA): TGTGCCAGCAGCTCGGACGCTAGCACAGTTACGCAGTATTTT.

This clonotype was counted at least ten times. The chain carries TRBV10-3 and TRBJ1-4; D unresolved. Germline V gene data show CDR1 as ENHRY and CDR2 as SYGVKD. V was trimmed by 8 bases and J by 8 bases, leaving 12 bases between them. The CDR3 is 12 residues long. CDR3 region: CAISLKGEKLFF. In nucleotides, the CDR3 is TGTGCCATCTCACTAAAGGGCGAAAAACTGTTTTTT.

Regarding this clonotype: A read error is possible here, since a much larger clone lies one base away. The gene calls are TRBV6-1 and TRBJ2-3; a possible D gene is TRBD1 (5 bases). CDR3 size: 13 residues. Germline values: CDR1 MNHNS, CDR2 SASEGT. The CDR3 DNA reads TGTGCCAACTCGGACACAAGCACAGATACGAAGTATTTT. It yields the protein CANSDTSTDTKYF.

This clonotype was counted ten times or more. Here the CDR3 DNA reads TGTGCCAGCAGTTTATATGGGGACCGCGTACTGGTAAACACTGAAGCTTTCTTT. Translation: CASSLYGDRVLVNTEAFF. The genes are TRBV28 and TRBJ1-1; a weak D match, TRBD1 (5 bases). V was trimmed by 1 base and J by 2 bases, leaving 20 bases between them. This CDR3 spans 18 amino acids. Per the germline V gene, CDR1 is MDHEN and CDR2 is SYDVKM.

This clonotype was counted a few times. This chain joins TRBV20-1 and TRBJ2-3; the D gene is possibly TRBD1 (5 bases). V lost 6 bases and J lost 5, with 27 bases in between. This CDR3 has 17 residues. Germline values: CDR1 DFQATT, CDR2 SNEGSKA (reference sequence). This CDR3 reads CSARFYRQHGVLDTQYF. DNA of the CDR3: TGCAGTGCCCGTTTCTACCGACAGCATGGGGTCCTAGATACGCAGTATTTT.

This clonotype was seen a few times. This chain joins TRBV7-3 and TRBJ2-5; D not resolved. The CDR3 is made up of 14 amino acids. The germline V gene encodes CDR1 SGHTA and CDR2 FQGTGA. The germline V and J ends were trimmed by 5 bases and 5 bases, with 15 bases remaining between them. CDR3 sequence (DNA): TGTGCCAGCAGCCCCTCTGGCTCGGGCGAGACCCAGTACTTC. This encodes CASSPSGSGETQYF.

This clonotype was detected only a few times. The V gene is TRBV29-1, the J gene TRBJ1-2; D remains unclear. Germline V gene sequence: CDR1 SQVTM, CDR2 ANQGSEA. The CDR3 runs to 13 residues. V lost 4 bases and J 0 bases, leaving 9 bases between the germline ends. The CDR3 sequence is CSVGIYSNYGYTF. Here the CDR3 DNA reads TGCAGCGTTGGTATCTACTCTAACTATGGCTACACCTTC.

In this sample, this clonotype turned up a few times. The chain joins TRBV3-1 to TRBJ2-1; TRBD1 matches at 7 bases. The CDR3 loop spans 15 amino acids. Germline-derived CDR1 and CDR2 are LGHDT and YNNKEL (reference sequence). The trim removed 5 bases at V and 2 bases at J, leaving 6 bases unmatched. CDR3 coding DNA: TGTGCCAGCAGCTCGGACAGGCTCACCTACAATGAGCAGTTCTTC. This gives the protein CASSSDRLTYNEQFF.